Below, 11 T cell receptor beta chains from the same sample are listed, as sequenced in a study of blood T cell repertoires in COVID-19. Measured with immunoSEQ multiplex PCR; TCRdb has only the in-frame clones, and not every one. The sample contains 150,000 to 200,000 clones, approximately 87% of which appear only once. Sequencing was done on a sample of peripheral blood. The receptors come from a woman in her 70s with COVID-19, enrolled during active disease.

The J gene is TRBJ1-4, the V gene TRBV30, with 7 bases aligning to TRBD1. The germline gives CDR1 GTSNPN, CDR2 SVGIG (reference sequence). The CDR3 spans 16 residues. The junction had 8 bases not matched to a gene; V was cut back by 1 base and J by 3 bases. CDR3 in DNA: TGTGCCTGGAGTGCATACAGGGGTCACCCTAATGAAAAACTGTTTTTT. This translates into CAWSAYRGHPNEKLFF.

Only a few counts were recorded for this clone. V usage is TRBV19 and J usage is TRBJ1-1; tentatively, D is TRBD1 (6 bases). Trimming cost V 7 bases and J 3 bases, with 12 bases left between them. Germline V gene data show CDR1 as LNHDA and CDR2 as SQIVND (reference sequence). This CDR3 comprises 13 residues. This chain's CDR3 is CASTWGPDTEAFF. The CDR3 nucleotides read TGTGCCAGTACCTGGGGGCCGGACACTGAAGCTTTCTTT.

The rearrangement joins TRBV15 to TRBJ1-1; D is perhaps TRBD1 (5 bases). Trimming took off 3 bases at V and 5 bases at J, with 13 bases between the two ends. CDR3 length equals 14 residues. Germline lookup yields CDR1 LNHNV and CDR2 YYDKDF (reference sequence). The CDR3 loop reads CATSSWGRVTEAFF. In DNA, the CDR3 is TGTGCCACCAGCAGCTGGGGCAGGGTTACTGAAGCTTTCTTT.

CDR3 DNA: TGTGCCAGCAGTTACCGTTCCGGACAGGGGGTTGAAGCTTTCTTT. Translated, it gives CASSYRSGQGVEAFF. The V and J genes are TRBV6-5 and TRBJ1-1; TRBD1 aligns across 10 bases. The CDR3 sequence is 15 residues long. CDR1 is MNHEY, CDR2 SVGAGI, per germline. Trimming took 2 bases from V and 7 from J; bases not matched to a gene: 7.

The chain links TRBV15 to TRBJ1-2; 8 bases line up with TRBD1. The CDR3 is 15 amino acids. Per the germline V gene, CDR1 is LNHNV and CDR2 is YYDKDF (reference sequence). The V and J ends lost 5 bases and 4 bases, in that order; junction bases with no gene match: 9. CDR3 bases: TGTGCCACCAGCCCGGGGCGACAGGGGTTCTATGGCTACACCTTC. Protein sequence: CATSPGRQGFYGYTF.

The chain links TRBV9 to TRBJ2-5; D is unresolved. This CDR3 region has 13 residues. Germline V gives CDR1 SGDLS, CDR2 YYNGEE. V was pared by 0 bases and J by 2 bases, with 5 bases between. CDR3 in DNA: TGTGCCAGCAGCGTAGGACTGCAAGAGACCCAGTACTTC. This encodes CASSVGLQETQYF.

This clone appeared once. This rearrangement joins TRBV11-2 to TRBJ1-3, with TRBD1 matching over 8 bases. V was pared by 5 bases and J by 7 bases, with 4 bases of the junction left unmatched. Germline V gene lookup returns CDR1 SGHAT and CDR2 FQNNGV. The CDR3 loop spans 13 amino acids. CDR3 residues: CASSPDRGNTIYF. The CDR3 nucleotides read TGTGCCAGCAGCCCAGACAGGGGTAACACCATATATTTT.

This clone was seen a few times. V and J are TRBV27 and TRBJ1-6, with 9 bases that match TRBD1. The CDR3 length is 18 residues. The V gene end was trimmed by 5 bases and the J gene end by 10 bases; junction bases not matched to a gene: 18. Germline V gene data show CDR1 as MNHEY and CDR2 as SMNVEV (reference sequence). DNA for the CDR3: TGTGCCAGCAGTCCACTTCCGGGACAGGGACCCAGTAGGTCACCCCTCCACTTT. Translated, it gives CASSPLPGQGPSRSPLHF.

The V gene is TRBV12-3 or TRBV12-4, the J gene TRBJ2-3; 7 bases match TRBD2. This CDR3 region has 13 residues. The V and J ends lost 6 bases and 8 bases, in that order; junction bases with no gene match: 8. This CDR3 reads CASSRGVLGTQYF. The CDR3, as DNA: TGTGCCAGCAGCCGGGGGGTCTTGGGTACGCAGTATTTT.

The rearrangement joins TRBV5-3 to TRBJ2-1; 8 nucleotides line up with TRBD1. TRBV5-3 is filed as an ORF, its function uncertain. The V gene end was trimmed by 2 bases and the J gene end by 5 bases; junction bases not matched to a gene: 12. The CDR3 totals 17 residues. The DNA of the CDR3 is TGTGCCAGAAGCTTCGTCATTCGGGACAGGTCGAACAATGAGCAGTTCTTC. Protein product: CARSFVIRDRSNNEQFF.

The rearrangement uses TRBV4-1 and TRBJ1-5; TRBD1 agrees at 7 bases. The length of the CDR3 is 16 residues. The J segment lost 6 bases and the V segment lost 4 bases, leaving 12 bases of the junction unmatched. Germline loops: CDR1 MGHRA, CDR2 YSYEKL. The CDR3 here is CASSRTHQGVGQPQHF. The CDR3 coding sequence is TGCGCCAGCAGCCGCACGCATCAGGGGGTCGGTCAGCCCCAGCATTTT.